This is a list of T cell receptor beta chains from one sample in a study of cytomegalovirus exposure and HLA in healthy donors. Sequencing was performed with immunoSEQ multiplex PCR; in TCRdb, only in-frame clones are kept and a portion is missing. The sample has under 150,000 clones; around four fifths are singletons. The sample taken for sequencing was PBMCs. The source of these receptors is a male donor in good health and CMV-seronegative. Both conserved end residues are part of each CDR3. The order of the fields is CDR3 protein, CDR3 DNA, D gene, clone size, V gene, J gene, CDR3 length. A D gene is named only where the DNA matches it firmly. Not all rows give a size; the values are once, few, many and, for expanded clones, a class.

cdr3_aa: CATEGYPGGTGELFF
cdr3_nt: TGTGCCACGGAAGGCTATCCGGGGGGTACCGGGGAGCTGTTTTTT
d_call: TRBD2
clone_size: once
v_call: TRBV5-8
j_call: TRBJ2-2
cdr3_length: 15

cdr3_aa: CASRNQGVGETQYF
cdr3_nt: TGTGCCAGCAGAAACCAGGGTGTAGGGGAGACCCAGTACTTC
d_call: NA
clone_size: NA
v_call: TRBV5-4
j_call: TRBJ2-5
cdr3_length: 14

cdr3_aa: CASSQVQTSSYEQYF
cdr3_nt: TGTGCCAGCAGCCAAGTGCAGACTAGCTCCTACGAGCAGTACTTC
d_call: NA
clone_size: medium-sized
v_call: TRBV4-2
j_call: TRBJ2-7
cdr3_length: 15

cdr3_aa: CASSVGAGGLLSYEQYF
cdr3_nt: TGTGCCAGCAGCGTGGGGGCGGGAGGGCTCCTCTCCTACGAGCAGTACTTC
d_call: TRBD2
clone_size: NA
v_call: TRBV9
j_call: TRBJ2-7
cdr3_length: 17

cdr3_aa: CASSYSGANQPQHF
cdr3_nt: TGTGCCAGCAGTTACAGCGGGGCCAATCAGCCCCAGCATTTT
d_call: NA
clone_size: NA
v_call: TRBV6-6
j_call: TRBJ1-5
cdr3_length: 14

cdr3_aa: CASSVRTGGVEKLFF
cdr3_nt: TGTGCCAGCAGTGTAAGGACAGGGGGTGTCGAAAAACTGTTTTTT
d_call: TRBD1
clone_size: NA
v_call: TRBV27
j_call: TRBJ1-4
cdr3_length: 15

cdr3_aa: CSVGGGALNTEAFF
cdr3_nt: TGCAGCGTTGGGGGGGGAGCATTGAACACTGAAGCTTTCTTT
d_call: NA
clone_size: NA
v_call: TRBV29-1
j_call: TRBJ1-1
cdr3_length: 14

cdr3_aa: CASSLDYRDIFNSPLHF
cdr3_nt: TGCGCCAGCAGCTTGGATTACAGAGACATATTTAATTCACCCCTCCACTTT
d_call: NA
clone_size: NA
v_call: TRBV5-1
j_call: TRBJ1-6
cdr3_length: 17

cdr3_aa: CASSLSGGRETQYF
cdr3_nt: TGTGCCAGCAGCCTCTCTGGGGGCCGGGAGACCCAGTACTTC
d_call: NA
clone_size: NA
v_call: TRBV7-9
j_call: TRBJ2-5
cdr3_length: 14

cdr3_aa: CASSQFAEGSYNEQFF
cdr3_nt: TGCGCCAGCAGCCAATTTGCCGAGGGCTCCTACAATGAGCAGTTCTTC
d_call: NA
clone_size: NA
v_call: TRBV4-1
j_call: TRBJ2-1
cdr3_length: 16

cdr3_aa: CASSPGQTSYNEQFF
cdr3_nt: TGTGCCAGCAGCCCGGGACAGACCTCCTACAATGAGCAGTTCTTC
d_call: TRBD1
clone_size: NA
v_call: TRBV7-8
j_call: TRBJ2-1
cdr3_length: 15

cdr3_aa: CASRGVINSPLHF
cdr3_nt: TGTGCCAGCAGAGGAGTGATTAATTCACCCCTCCACTTT
d_call: NA
clone_size: NA
v_call: TRBV6-1
j_call: TRBJ1-6
cdr3_length: 13

cdr3_aa: CASSQEGQTQYF
cdr3_nt: TGTGCCAGCAGCCAAGAGGGACAGACTCAGTACTTC
d_call: TRBD1
clone_size: few
v_call: TRBV14
j_call: TRBJ2-4
cdr3_length: 12

cdr3_aa: CASFRLAGGTDTQYF
cdr3_nt: TGTGCCAGCTTCCGACTAGCGGGAGGGACAGATACGCAGTATTTT
d_call: TRBD2
clone_size: NA
v_call: TRBV2
j_call: TRBJ2-3
cdr3_length: 15

cdr3_aa: CASSFLGTGGFSGNTIYF
cdr3_nt: TGTGCCAGCAGCTTCCTCGGGACAGGGGGTTTCTCTGGAAACACCATATATTTT
d_call: TRBD1
clone_size: NA
v_call: TRBV5-4
j_call: TRBJ1-3
cdr3_length: 18

cdr3_aa: CATSRTDSLNWNTEAFF
cdr3_nt: TGTGCCACCAGCAGGACGGACAGTCTGAACTGGAACACTGAAGCTTTCTTT
d_call: NA
clone_size: few
v_call: TRBV15
j_call: TRBJ1-1
cdr3_length: 17

cdr3_aa: CASSLAGQGETYNSPLHF
cdr3_nt: TGTGCCAGCAGCTTAGCCGGGCAGGGTGAAACTTATAATTCACCCCTCCACTTT
d_call: NA
clone_size: NA
v_call: TRBV7-9
j_call: TRBJ1-6
cdr3_length: 18

cdr3_aa: CASSVRQAGGGTEQFF
cdr3_nt: TGTGCCAGCAGCGTACGGCAAGCGGGAGGGGGAACTGAGCAGTTCTTC
d_call: TRBD2
clone_size: NA
v_call: TRBV9
j_call: TRBJ2-1
cdr3_length: 16

cdr3_aa: CASSRYSDNQPQHF
cdr3_nt: TGTGCCAGCAGTCGCTACAGTGACAATCAGCCCCAGCATTTT
d_call: NA
clone_size: few
v_call: TRBV27
j_call: TRBJ1-5
cdr3_length: 14

cdr3_aa: CASSQEFGLPGSLNYGYTF
cdr3_nt: TGCGCCAGCAGCCAAGAGTTTGGTCTGCCAGGGTCGTTGAACTATGGCTACACCTTC
d_call: NA
clone_size: NA
v_call: TRBV4-3
j_call: TRBJ1-2
cdr3_length: 19

cdr3_aa: CASSLVGDINYNEQFF
cdr3_nt: TGTGCCAGCAGCTTAGTCGGGGACATCAACTACAATGAGCAGTTCTTC
d_call: NA
clone_size: NA
v_call: TRBV7-9
j_call: TRBJ2-1
cdr3_length: 16

cdr3_aa: CASSDWWRASSYNEQFF
cdr3_nt: TGTGCCAGCAGTGATTGGTGGAGGGCCAGCTCCTACAATGAGCAGTTCTTC
d_call: NA
clone_size: NA
v_call: TRBV6-1
j_call: TRBJ2-1
cdr3_length: 17

cdr3_aa: CSVEDRFVNPLAKNIQYF
cdr3_nt: TGCAGCGTTGAAGATCGGTTCGTAAACCCCTTAGCCAAAAACATTCAGTACTTC
d_call: NA
clone_size: NA
v_call: TRBV29-1
j_call: TRBJ2-4
cdr3_length: 18

cdr3_aa: CASWDYGSSYNEQFF
cdr3_nt: TGTGCCAGCTGGGACTACGGGTCCTCCTACAATGAGCAGTTCTTC
d_call: TRBD2
clone_size: NA
v_call: TRBV6-6
j_call: TRBJ2-1
cdr3_length: 15

cdr3_aa: CASSPLAGGGNEQFF
cdr3_nt: TGTGCCAGCTCACCCCTAGCGGGGGGGGGCAATGAGCAGTTCTTC
d_call: TRBD2
clone_size: NA
v_call: TRBV18
j_call: TRBJ2-1
cdr3_length: 15

cdr3_aa: CASREAGVGTGELFF
cdr3_nt: TGTGCCAGCAGGGAAGCGGGGGTCGGCACCGGGGAGCTGTTTTTT
d_call: TRBD2
clone_size: NA
v_call: TRBV28
j_call: TRBJ2-2
cdr3_length: 15

cdr3_aa: CASSERTGGTSEQYF
cdr3_nt: TGTGCCAGCAGTGAAAGGACAGGGGGTACTAGCGAGCAGTACTTC
d_call: TRBD1
clone_size: NA
v_call: TRBV2
j_call: TRBJ2-7
cdr3_length: 15

cdr3_aa: CSSSLVVTGTILKRGYTF
cdr3_nt: TGTTCCAGCAGCTTAGTGGTGACAGGGACAATCCTAAAACGTGGCTACACCTTC
d_call: TRBD1
clone_size: once
v_call: TRBV7-9
j_call: TRBJ1-2
cdr3_length: 18

cdr3_aa: CASSESNSGGSGTQYF
cdr3_nt: TGTGCCAGCAGTGAATCAAATAGCGGGGGGTCTGGGACCCAGTACTTC
d_call: TRBD2
clone_size: few
v_call: TRBV6-1
j_call: TRBJ2-5
cdr3_length: 16

cdr3_aa: CASNSVWVSLVGDNGYTF
cdr3_nt: TGTGCCAGCAATTCGGTTTGGGTTAGCCTGGTCGGAGATAATGGCTACACCTTC
d_call: NA
clone_size: NA
v_call: TRBV28
j_call: TRBJ1-2
cdr3_length: 18

cdr3_aa: CASSKSGQLLGYTF
cdr3_nt: TGTGCCAGCAGCAAATCCGGACAGTTGCTCGGCTACACCTTC
d_call: NA
clone_size: NA
v_call: TRBV21-1
j_call: TRBJ1-2
cdr3_length: 14

cdr3_aa: CASNLAGGHQETQYF
cdr3_nt: TGTGCCAGCAACCTAGCGGGGGGGCACCAAGAGACCCAGTACTTC
d_call: TRBD2
clone_size: NA
v_call: TRBV13
j_call: TRBJ2-5
cdr3_length: 15

cdr3_aa: CASRGRYRGGYNEQFF
cdr3_nt: TGTGCCAGCAGGGGCCGATACAGGGGGGGGTACAATGAGCAGTTCTTC
d_call: NA
clone_size: NA
v_call: TRBV6-6
j_call: TRBJ2-1
cdr3_length: 16

cdr3_aa: CASSFRDRGLLGEQYF
cdr3_nt: TGTGCCAGCAGTTTTCGGGACAGGGGGCTCCTGGGGGAGCAGTACTTC
d_call: TRBD1
clone_size: NA
v_call: TRBV28
j_call: TRBJ2-7
cdr3_length: 16

cdr3_aa: CASSLSASGNQPQHF
cdr3_nt: TGTGCCAGCAGCTTGTCTGCCAGCGGCAATCAGCCCCAGCATTTT
d_call: NA
clone_size: NA
v_call: TRBV7-3
j_call: TRBJ1-5
cdr3_length: 15

cdr3_aa: CASSPGVDYGYTF
cdr3_nt: TGTGCCAGCAGCCCAGGCGTGGACTATGGCTACACCTTC
d_call: NA
clone_size: NA
v_call: TRBV9
j_call: TRBJ1-2
cdr3_length: 13

cdr3_aa: CASSPPQGPSYGYTF
cdr3_nt: TGTGCCAGCTCACCACCGCAGGGGCCTAGCTATGGCTACACCTTC
d_call: NA
clone_size: NA
v_call: TRBV18
j_call: TRBJ1-2
cdr3_length: 15

cdr3_aa: CASSLEAGTNEKLFF
cdr3_nt: TGTGCCAGCAGCTTGGAGGCAGGCACGAATGAAAAACTGTTTTTT
d_call: NA
clone_size: few
v_call: TRBV5-5
j_call: TRBJ1-4
cdr3_length: 15

cdr3_aa: CASRFGPGNSPLHF
cdr3_nt: TGTGCCAGCAGATTTGGACCGGGGAATTCACCCCTCCACTTT
d_call: NA
clone_size: NA
v_call: TRBV6-5
j_call: TRBJ1-6
cdr3_length: 14

cdr3_aa: CASSLAGSSYEQYF
cdr3_nt: TGTGCCAGCAGCCTAGCGGGGAGCTCCTACGAGCAGTACTTC
d_call: TRBD2
clone_size: NA
v_call: TRBV27
j_call: TRBJ2-7
cdr3_length: 14

cdr3_aa: CASSLGGQTEQYF
cdr3_nt: TGTGCCAGCAGCTTAGGGGGGCAAACCGAGCAGTACTTC
d_call: NA
clone_size: NA
v_call: TRBV11-2
j_call: TRBJ2-7
cdr3_length: 13